A single sample gave rise to the 30 T cell receptor beta chains below, sequenced in a study of somatic mutations in cytotoxic T cells in rheumatoid arthritis. The protocol was immunoSEQ multiplex PCR, while the TCRdb copy is restricted to in-frame clones and leaves out a portion. The sample has around 1,400 clones; 76% are singletons. The sample taken for sequencing was CD8+ T cells sorted from blood. The receptors were sampled from an adult with rheumatoid arthritis.

The V gene is TRBV2, the J gene TRBJ2-2; D is ambiguous. V was shortened by 7 bases and J by 1 base, with 7 bases between the two germline ends. From germline, CDR1 is SNHLY and CDR2 FYNNEI. The length of the CDR3 is 13 residues. CDR3 DNA: TGTGCCAGCAATTGGATGAACACCGGGGAGCTGTTTTTT. This sequence encodes CASNWMNTGELFF. Variable domain in full (rest from reference TRBV2 and TRBJ2-2): EPEVTQTPSHQVTQMGQEVILRCVPISNHLYFYWYRQILGQKVEFLVSFYNNEISEKSEIFDDQFSVERPDGSNFTLKIRSTKLEDSAMYFCASNWMNTGELFFGEGSRLTVL.

The chain couples TRBV6-5 to TRBJ2-7; no clear D. With 2 bases removed from V and 1 base from J, the gap between germline ends came to 12 bases. The CDR3 contains 15 residues. The germline CDR1 and CDR2 sequences are MNHEY and SVGAGI. CDR3 loop: CASSYLAPTSYEQYF. The CDR3 region has the DNA TGTGCCAGCAGTTACCTGGCCCCCACATCCTACGAGCAGTACTTC.

The table lists this clone with a count of one. The chain joins TRBV27 to TRBJ2-2; TRBD1 might be the D (5 bases). This CDR3 region has 12 residues. Germline-derived CDR1 and CDR2 are MNHEY and SMNVEV (reference sequence). V lost 8 bases and J lost 1, with 5 bases in between. CDR3 sequence (DNA): TGTGCCAGCGGACAGAACACCGGGGAGCTGTTTTTT. Translated, it gives CASGQNTGELFF.

A few counts support this clone. This chain uses TRBV9 with TRBJ2-7, with D perhaps TRBD1 or TRBD2 (5 bases each). The CDR3 runs to 16 residues. The ends were cut back, 3 bases at V and 2 bases at J, with 18 bases in the middle. Germline values: CDR1 SGDLS, CDR2 YYNGEE. In DNA form, the CDR3 reads TGTGCCAGCAGCGAGTCCGCCGGGACCGGTACCTACGAGCAGTACTTC. It specifies CASSESAGTGTYEQYF.

The chain carries TRBV4-1 and TRBJ2-3, with TRBD2 matching over 9 bases. Germline CDR1 MGHRA, CDR2 YSYEKL. The CDR3 runs to 17 residues. V gave up 0 bases and J gave up 7 bases; unmatched junction bases: 11. The CDR3 sequence is CASSQDHGVAGVYTQYF. Here the CDR3 DNA reads TGCGCCAGCAGCCAAGATCATGGGGTAGCGGGAGTTTATACGCAGTATTTT.

This clone was seen only once. The chain has TRBV9 and TRBJ1-1, with a possible D match to TRBD1 (5 bases). In germline, CDR1 is SGDLS, CDR2 YYNGEE. The CDR3 has 18 residues. V was pared by 0 bases and J by 5 bases, with 23 bases between. This CDR3 is CASSVDFGRAGEGTEAFF. For the CDR3, the DNA is TGTGCCAGCAGCGTAGACTTCGGCAGGGCTGGGGAAGGGACTGAAGCTTTCTTT.

J is TRBJ1-6 and V is TRBV6-1, with a possible D match to TRBD1 (5 bases). Between the trimmed V and J ends, which lost 5 bases and 5 bases, there was a span of 13 bases. The germline V gene encodes CDR1 MNHNS and CDR2 SASEGT. This CDR3 has 15 residues. The CDR3 spells CASSTQWGDNSPLHF. CDR3 coding DNA: TGTGCCAGCAGTACCCAGTGGGGGGATAATTCACCCCTCCACTTT.

This sequence joins TRBV5-6 and TRBJ1-2; D may be TRBD1 (6 bases). The germline V and J ends were trimmed by 9 bases and 6 bases, with 18 bases remaining between them. The CDR3 length is 13 residues. The germline gives CDR1 SGHDT, CDR2 YYEEEE. The CDR3 DNA reads as TGTGCCACGAGGTCCCAGGGGAACGATGGCTACACCTTC. Amino acids: CATRSQGNDGYTF.

CDR3 in DNA: TGTGCCATCAGTGGGAGTAGCGGGAGACCTGAGCAGTTCTTC. Translating it yields CAISGSSGRPEQFF. The chain combines TRBV10-3 with TRBJ2-1; 9 positions match TRBD2. CDR1 ENHRY and CDR2 SYGVKD come from the germline V gene. The CDR3 contains 14 residues. Trimming took 4 bases from V and 9 from J; bases not matched to a gene: 7.

The chain recombines TRBV5-1 with TRBJ1-3; D unclear. CDR3 length: 17 residues. CDR1 is SGHRS and CDR2 is YFSETQ in the germline V gene. The V gene lost 4 bases and the J gene lost 3 bases, with 20 bases spanning the gap. The CDR3 protein is CASSQDGMGISGNTIYF. As DNA, the CDR3 is TGCGCCAGCAGCCAAGATGGGATGGGGATCAGTGGAAACACCATATATTTT.

The chain links TRBV4-1 to TRBJ2-3; 9 nucleotides match TRBD2. V was clipped by 4 bases and J by 6 bases; unmatched bases: 8. The germline V gene encodes CDR1 MGHRA and CDR2 YSYEKL. CDR3 length: 15 amino acids. This CDR3 is CASSRPGLATDTQYF. The CDR3 coding sequence is TGCGCCAGCAGCCGCCCGGGACTAGCAACCGATACGCAGTATTTT.

This chain links TRBV19 with TRBJ2-2; D may be TRBD2 (5 bases). V was trimmed by 7 bases and J by 5 bases, leaving 11 bases between them. This CDR3 has 13 amino acids. CDR1 is LNHDA and CDR2 is SQIVND in the germline V gene (reference sequence). The CDR3 DNA reads TGTGCCAGTACCCCGGGGTTTACCGGGGAGCTGTTTTTT. Residues: CASTPGFTGELFF.

The chain recombines TRBV2 with TRBJ2-1; 11 nucleotides align to TRBD2. This CDR3 is 17 amino acids long. J was trimmed by 0 bases and V by 4 bases; bases with no gene match: 5. The germline CDR1 and CDR2 sequences are SNHLY and FYNNEI. The CDR3 DNA follows: TGTGCCAGCAGTGGGACTAGCGGGTTTAGCTCCTACAATGAGCAGTTCTTC. It specifies CASSGTSGFSSYNEQFF.

The genes are TRBV7-8 and TRBJ1-5, with unresolved D. Trimming removed 2 bases from V and 4 bases from J, with 3 bases in between. This CDR3 has 12 residues. Germline loops: CDR1 SGHVS, CDR2 FQNEAQ. The CDR3 here is CASSLSNQPQHF. The CDR3 DNA sequence: TGTGCCAGCAGCTTAAGTAATCAGCCCCAGCATTTT.

The rearrangement uses TRBV6-5 and TRBJ1-5; D might be TRBD1 (6 bases). This CDR3 has 13 residues. Deletions cut 2 bases from V and 6 bases from J, with 8 bases between. Germline V gene sequence: CDR1 MNHEY, CDR2 SVGAGI. CDR3 amino acids: CASSYGTSQPQHF. The CDR3 DNA sequence: TGTGCCAGCAGTTACGGGACATCTCAGCCCCAGCATTTT.

The V and J genes are TRBV6-4 and TRBJ2-3, with 7 bases lining up with TRBD1. J was trimmed by 4 bases and V by 0 bases; bases with no gene match: 1. Looked up from germline, CDR1 is MRHNA and CDR2 is SNTAGT. The CDR3 has 14 amino acids. Here the CDR3 reads CASSDSQGADTQYF. The CDR3 DNA follows: TGTGCCAGCAGTGACTCGCAGGGGGCAGATACGCAGTATTTT.

The chain joins TRBV11-2 to TRBJ2-3; possible D gene TRBD2, 6 bases. The V gene's germline CDR1 is SGHAT and CDR2 FQNNGV. The germline V and J ends were trimmed by 0 bases and 2 bases, with 12 bases remaining between them. CDR3 length equals 16 residues. Here the CDR3 reads CASSLEFAGPTDTQYF. CDR3 sequence (DNA): TGTGCCAGCAGCTTAGAGTTCGCGGGGCCCACAGATACGCAGTATTTT.

V gene TRBV19 combines with J gene TRBJ2-5; D is perhaps TRBD1 or TRBD2 (6 bases each). The J call could be wrong; TRBJ2-7 is a better fit for the DNA end. The CDR3 consists of 13 residues. From germline, CDR1 is LNHDA and CDR2 SQIVND (reference sequence). This CDR3 reads CASSKEGAYEQYF. CDR3 sequence (DNA): TGTGCCAGTAGTAAGGAGGGGGCCTACGAGCAGTACTTC.

The CDR3 spells CASSGGEIELFF. The CDR3 region has the DNA TGTGCCAGCAGTGGAGGGGAGATCGAACTGTTTTTT. The chain is built from TRBV6-1 and TRBJ1-4; perhaps TRBD1 as D (5 bases). The CDR3 consists of 12 residues. Germline CDR1 and CDR2: MNHNS and SASEGT. The germline V and J ends were trimmed by 4 bases and 12 bases, with 12 bases remaining between them.

This clone was seen a handful of times. This chain joins TRBV7-8 and TRBJ2-5; TRBD2 is a possible D gene (6 bases). V was trimmed by 4 bases and J by 9 bases, leaving 18 bases between them. Germline V gene data show CDR1 as SGHVS and CDR2 as FQNEAQ. The CDR3 loop spans 14 amino acids. The CDR3 sequence is CASSSLGAWGAQYF. As DNA, the CDR3 is TGTGCCAGCAGCTCCCTTGGGGCGTGGGGGGCCCAGTACTTC.

The genes are TRBV7-9 and TRBJ1-1; D possibly corresponds to TRBD1 (6 bases). Germline V CDR1 and CDR2: SEHNR, FQNEAQ (reference sequence). The germline V and J ends were trimmed by 5 bases and 7 bases, with 20 bases remaining between them. The CDR3 contains 15 residues. The CDR3 nucleotides read TGTGCCAGCAGCCCGCCGGGACACCCGGGAGGTGAAGCTTTCTTT. It translates to CASSPPGHPGGEAFF.

The rearrangement uses TRBV13 and TRBJ2-7, with D unresolved. The germline CDR1 and CDR2 sequences are PRHDT and FYEKMQ (reference sequence). This CDR3 comprises 13 residues. V was cut by 3 bases and J by 5 bases, with 11 bases left in between. The CDR3 region is CASSFALDDEQYF. The CDR3 nucleotides read TGTGCCAGCAGCTTTGCCCTGGACGACGAGCAGTACTTC.

This clone came up once. The V and J genes are TRBV27 and TRBJ1-4, with 8 nucleotides matching TRBD1. V was pared by 5 bases and J by 6 bases, with 8 bases of the junction left unmatched. This CDR3 region has 15 residues. Looked up from germline, CDR1 is MNHEY and CDR2 is SMNVEV (reference sequence). CDR3 coding DNA: TGTGCCAGCAGTCCCGGGACAGGACGTCATGAAAAACTGTTTTTT. Its translation is CASSPGTGRHEKLFF. The entire variable domain, with the rest obtained from reference TRBV27 and TRBJ1-4, is as follows: EAQVTQNPRYLITVTGKKLTVTCSQNMNHEYMSWYRQDPGLGLRQIYYSMNVEVTDKGDVPEGYKVSRKEKRNFPLILESPSPNQTSLYFCASSPGTGRHEKLFFGSGTQLSVL.

The chain joins TRBV30 to TRBJ1-4; D ambiguous. The CDR3 spans 12 residues. The germline V gene encodes CDR1 GTSNPN and CDR2 SVGIG (reference sequence). V lost 1 base, J lost 6 bases, and 6 bases lay in between. CDR3: CAWSGGDEKLFF. In DNA form, the CDR3 reads TGTGCCTGGAGTGGTGGAGATGAAAAACTGTTTTTT.

The chain joins TRBV7-8 to TRBJ2-3; D might be TRBD1 (6 bases). CDR3 length: 14 amino acids. Germline V CDR1 and CDR2: SGHVS, FQNEAQ. V shed 1 base and J shed 1 base, with 6 bases lying between them. The CDR3 DNA sequence: TGTGCCAGCAGCTTAGAGGGGGGCACAGATACGCAGTATTTT. Protein product: CASSLEGGTDTQYF. The variable domain in full, with the rest retrieved from reference TRBV7-8 and TRBJ2-3, is GAGVSQSPRYKVAKRGQDVALRCDPISGHVSLFWYQQALGQGPEFLTYFQNEAQLDKSGLPSDRFFAERPEGSVSTLKIQRTQQEDSAVYLCASSLEGGTDTQYFGPGTRLTVL.

The chain has TRBV5-1 and TRBJ2-7; a weak D match, TRBD1 (5 bases). V gave up 4 bases and J gave up 2 bases, with 10 bases separating them. Germline CDR1 and CDR2: SGHRS and YFSETQ. CDR3 length equals 13 residues. The CDR3 DNA sequence: TGCGCCAGCAGCCAGGACATGACCTACGAGCAGTACTTC. Encoded protein: CASSQDMTYEQYF.

This chain connects TRBV7-2 to TRBJ2-1; 9 positions match TRBD1. The germline V gene has CDR1 SGHTA and CDR2 FQGNSA. CDR3 length: 14 amino acids. V dropped 3 bases and J dropped 7; count of bases not matched to a gene: 4. The CDR3 protein is CASSFDRGGNEQFF. The CDR3 DNA follows: TGTGCCAGCAGCTTCGACAGGGGGGGGAATGAGCAGTTCTTC.

The CDR3 DNA reads TGTGCCAGCAGCCCAGGGGCGGCAGATACGCAGTATTTT. Amino acid sequence: CASSPGAADTQYF. The chain recombines TRBV13 with TRBJ2-3; maybe TRBD1 (6 bases). Germline-derived CDR1 and CDR2 are PRHDT and FYEKMQ (reference sequence). The CDR3 has 13 residues. The ends were cut back, 5 bases at V and 4 bases at J, with 10 bases in the middle. Complete variable domain (other parts from reference TRBV13 and TRBJ2-3): AAGVIQSPRHLIKEKRETATLKCYPIPRHDTVYWYQQGPGQDPQFLISFYEKMQSDKGSIPDRFSAQQFSDYHSELNMSSLELGDSALYFCASSPGAADTQYFGPGTRLTVL.

Concerning this clone itself: Mismatch with germline at one junction end may stem from a read error. The V gene is TRBV7-7, the J gene TRBJ2-2; D may be TRBD1 (6 bases). Germline assignment: CDR1 SSHAT and CDR2 FNYEAQ (reference sequence). The CDR3 spans 12 residues. The CDR3 DNA sequence: TGTGCTAGCAGTTCAGGGGTCGGGGAGCTGTTTTTT. Its translation is CASSSGVGELFF.

The V and J genes are TRBV9 and TRBJ2-3, with D tentatively TRBD1 or TRBD2 (5 bases each). Trimming cost V 4 bases and J 2 bases, with 11 bases left between them. This CDR3 has 14 residues. Looked up from germline, CDR1 is SGDLS and CDR2 is YYNGEE. The DNA of the CDR3 is TGTGCCAGCAGCCTATGGGGGAACACAGATACGCAGTATTTT. Protein sequence: CASSLWGNTDTQYF.